One and the same sample provided the 18 T cell receptor beta chains below, sequenced in a study of shared T cell receptors in the human thymus (dated by TCRdb to 2020 to 2023). Libraries were prepared through the immunoSEQ multiplex PCR assay. This is the immuneACCESS table as TCRdb keeps it, with only in-frame sequences that have V and J called. A part of the clones is gone; compared with another copy, unresolved V genes explain less than half, and the rest is unexplained. The sample data list 600,000 to 900,000 clones, and 75% to 90% of these were observed just once. More than 0.008% of the sample is held by the ten biggest clonotypes. The data were also submitted as part of a second study, on human thymus T cells.

Input material: thymocytes. All receptors derive from a girl in the first two years of life with a congenital heart defect. Donor details come from another sample of the same person, matched by shared clones.

The rearrangement uses TRBV4-3 and TRBJ1-6, with a weak D call TRBD1 (5 bases). V lost 4 bases to trimming and J lost 3 bases, with 13 bases between them. This CDR3 is 16 amino acids long. The germline gives CDR1 LGHNA, CDR2 YSLEER. The chain's CDR3 is CASSPGGGFYNSPLHF. The CDR3 nucleotides are TGCGCCAGCAGCCCCGGCGGGGGATTCTATAATTCACCCCTCCACTTT.

This chain links TRBV11-2 with TRBJ1-2; 9 bases match TRBD1. CDR1 SGHAT and CDR2 FQNNGV come from the germline V gene. CDR3 size: 16 residues. The trim removed 4 bases at V and 4 bases at J, leaving 10 bases unmatched. In nucleotides, the CDR3 is TGTGCCAGCAGCTCAATAACCGACAGGGGGGGCTATGGCTACACCTTC. Protein: CASSSITDRGGYGYTF.

This rearrangement joins TRBV4-2 to TRBJ2-7; possible D gene TRBD2, 5 bases. The CDR3 is made up of 15 amino acids. In germline, CDR1 is LGHNA, CDR2 YNFKEQ. Trimming removed 2 bases from V and 1 base from J, with 12 bases in between. CDR3 loop: CASSQRRGNSYEQYF. CDR3 nucleotides: TGTGCCAGCAGCCAAAGGCGAGGGAATTCCTACGAGCAGTACTTC.

The genes are TRBV6-6 and TRBJ2-7, with TRBD1 matching 9 bases. In germline, CDR1 is MNHNY, CDR2 SVGAGI (reference sequence). The CDR3 is 14 amino acids. With 3 bases clipped from V and 5 bases from J, the junction kept 5 bases outside the gene matches. The CDR3 DNA reads TGTGCCAGCAGTTATGGACAGGGGATCGACGAGCAGTACTTC. It translates to CASSYGQGIDEQYF.

The chain joins TRBV6-5 to TRBJ1-2; D is ambiguous. The CDR3 totals 14 residues. Germline V gene sequence: CDR1 MNHEY, CDR2 SVGAGI. The V and J ends lost 10 bases and 2 bases respectively, with 17 bases between them. CDR3 residues: CATLAEQKNYGYTF. The DNA for the CDR3 is TGTGCCACCCTAGCCGAACAGAAAAACTATGGCTACACCTTC.

This chain connects TRBV30 to TRBJ1-5; D possibly corresponds to TRBD1 (5 bases). There are 13 residues in the CDR3. The germline gives CDR1 GTSNPN, CDR2 SVGIG (reference sequence). Trimming shortened V by 1 base and J by 2 bases, and 6 bases separated the two germline ends. The CDR3 loop reads CAWSEGCNQPQHF. The DNA for the CDR3 is TGTGCCTGGAGTGAGGGGTGCAATCAGCCCCAGCATTTT.

CDR3 coding DNA: TGTGCCAGAAGCTCGCAGTACCCTACTAACTATAATTCACCCCTCCACTTT. The encoded protein is CARSSQYPTNYNSPLHF. The rearrangement links TRBV5-3 to TRBJ1-6; no clear D gene. TRBV5-3 is treated as an ORF (open reading frame) with a function not yet certain. The V gene lost 3 bases and the J gene lost 3 bases, with 16 bases spanning the gap. The CDR3 has 17 residues.

V is TRBV5-1 and J is TRBJ1-6; 7 bases fit TRBD1. Germline loops: CDR1 SGHRS, CDR2 YFSETQ. With 7 bases clipped from V and 6 bases from J, the junction kept 1 base outside the gene matches. The CDR3 length is 12 residues. CDR3: CASSGGNSPLHF. In DNA, the CDR3 is TGCGCCAGCTCAGGGGGTAATTCACCCCTCCACTTT. The entire variable domain, with the rest obtained from reference TRBV5-1 and TRBJ1-6, is as follows: KAGVTQTPRYLIKTRGQQVTLSCSPISGHRSVSWYQQTPGQGLQFLFEYFSETQRNKGNFPGRFSGRQFSNSRSEMNVSTLELGDSALYLCASSGGNSPLHFGNGTRLTVT.

In its sample, this clone was seen once. The rearrangement links TRBV4-1 to TRBJ2-7; 7 nucleotides line up with TRBD1. V shed 0 bases, J shed 1 base, and the junction held 9 bases outside the gene matches. The germline CDR1 and CDR2 sequences are MGHRA and YSYEKL. CDR3 length equals 17 residues. CDR3: CASSQDLPGQISYEQYF. For the CDR3, the DNA is TGCGCCAGCAGCCAAGATCTGCCGGGACAGATTTCCTACGAGCAGTACTTC.

This clone was counted only a few times. The chain joins TRBV18 to TRBJ2-1, with 10 nucleotides matching TRBD2. V gave up 4 bases and J gave up 1 base; unmatched junction bases: 25. The CDR3 length is 23 residues. Germline loops: CDR1 KGHSH, CDR2 LQKENI. CDR3 region: CASSRSKVHVSTSGLQSYNEQFF. In DNA form, the CDR3 reads TGTGCCAGCTCACGGTCCAAGGTTCACGTATCGACTAGCGGGCTACAATCCTACAATGAGCAGTTCTTC.

The chain couples TRBV27 to TRBJ2-3; no definite D call. The germline V gene has CDR1 MNHEY and CDR2 SMNVEV (reference sequence). The CDR3 extends over 15 amino acids. The V and J ends lost 4 bases and 2 bases respectively, with 13 bases between them. The CDR3 here is CASSSADSLTDTQYF. In DNA form, the CDR3 reads TGTGCCAGCAGTTCCGCCGATTCACTCACAGATACGCAGTATTTT.

The gene calls are TRBV19 and TRBJ1-4; tentatively, D is TRBD1 (6 bases). The germline CDR1 and CDR2 sequences are LNHDA and SQIVND (reference sequence). This CDR3 contains 15 residues. V lost 3 bases and J 6 bases, leaving 14 bases between the germline ends. The CDR3 nucleotides are TGTGCCAGTAGTATCTGGGACACACAGCATGAAAAACTGTTTTTT. Protein product: CASSIWDTQHEKLFF.

The chain joins TRBV28 to TRBJ2-5; tentative D call: TRBD1 (6 bases). V dropped 6 bases and J dropped 3 bases, with 8 bases sitting between them. Germline CDR1 MDHEN, CDR2 SYDVKM. The CDR3 covers 12 residues. The CDR3 loop reads CASRQGKETQYF. CDR3 bases: TGTGCCAGCAGGCAGGGGAAAGAGACCCAGTACTTC.

The chain employs TRBV6-1 and TRBJ1-2; D might be TRBD1 (6 bases). This CDR3 has 16 residues. Germline CDR1 and CDR2: MNHNS and SASEGT. V was clipped by 4 bases and J by 2 bases, with 17 bases between them. The CDR3 spells CASSVPLGGLNYGYTF. The CDR3 DNA follows: TGTGCCAGCAGTGTACCGTTGGGGGGGCTCAACTATGGCTACACCTTC.

The V call is TRBV4-2, the J call TRBJ2-1, with 10 bases matching TRBD2. Unmatched junction bases numbered 10, after V lost 1 base and J lost 10 bases. Germline V gene sequence: CDR1 LGHNA, CDR2 YNFKEQ. The CDR3 length is 16 residues. As DNA, the CDR3 is TGTGCCAGCAGCCAAGGGGAGCGGGGGGGCCCGAACGAGCAGTTCTTC. Protein: CASSQGERGGPNEQFF.

The chain combines TRBV19 with TRBJ1-1, with D perhaps matching TRBD1 (6 bases). CDR1 and CDR2 (germline): LNHDA, SQIVND (reference sequence). The CDR3 is 17 residues long. The germline V and J ends were trimmed by 1 base and 3 bases, with 18 bases remaining between them. The CDR3 sequence is CASSIVHRGAGDTEAFF. The CDR3, as DNA: TGTGCCAGTAGTATAGTTCATAGGGGAGCAGGGGACACTGAAGCTTTCTTT.

V is TRBV10-3 and J is TRBJ1-2; tentative D call: TRBD1 (6 bases). Germline CDR1 reads ENHRY; CDR2 reads SYGVKD. This CDR3 is 15 amino acids long. Trimming stripped 8 bases from V and 5 bases from J, with 21 bases between. The CDR3, as DNA: TGTGCCATCCTTACCAGGACAGATCTCGTTTATGGCTACACCTTC. Protein: CAILTRTDLVYGYTF.

The rearrangement joins TRBV27 to TRBJ2-5, with a possible D match to TRBD2 (5 bases). There are 15 residues in the CDR3. V lost 6 bases and J lost 4, with 18 bases in between. Germline V gene sequence: CDR1 MNHEY, CDR2 SMNVEV (reference sequence). CDR3 sequence reads: CASSPRLSSPETQYF. In nucleotides, the CDR3 is TGTGCCAGCAGCCCTCGACTATCCAGCCCAGAGACCCAGTACTTC.